The clone carrying this T cell receptor (beta chain) came up once. Its specificity is not known. Other DNA sequences of this sample code for an identical CDR3. The data were taken from a study of T cell responses to AZD1222 COVID-19 vaccine. The CDR3 spans 15 residues. V lost 0 bases, J lost 0 bases, and 4 bases lay in between. The germline gives CDR1 SGDLS, CDR2 YYNGEE. General study points: Spike-wide coverage was observed for vaccine-associated CD4 TCRs, with dominant responses at 160-218 and 743-854. The study sampled repertoires only after the peak T cell response. Clonal diversity was possibly underestimated, and white British individuals and females predominated among donors. Only 6 or 7 AZD1222 recipients tested seropositive at baseline.

Using immunoSEQ multiplex PCR, the repertoire was profiled, and TCRdb retains in-frame clones only, with some absent. The sample records about 270,000 clones, around 92% being singletons. The sequence was obtained from an adult who received the AZD1222 COVID-19 vaccine. The source material was peripheral blood, sampled 28 days after the second AZD1222 dose. The chain is built from TRBV9 and TRBJ2-6; D unresolved. CDR3 in amino acids: CASSVGGSGANVLTF. The CDR3 bases are TGTGCCAGCAGCGTAGGGGGCTCTGGGGCCAACGTCCTGACTTTC.